This T cell receptor (beta chain) came from a study of cytomegalovirus exposure and HLA in healthy donors (dated by TCRdb to about 2017). Notes on the research overall: In an earlier analysis of 550 to 750 of the donors, 250 to 350 Gb of sequence data and 117 million unique TCR beta sequences from roughly 180 million T cells were reported. About 280 gigabases of sequencing data and approximately 84 million unique TCR sequences were included in an early release covering 550 to 650 HLA-typed donors. Of the roughly 390 genotyped donors, roughly 85% fell in the genetic ancestry cluster associated with self-reported Caucasian donors. The aim of the study was to test whether cataloging public T cell receptors could identify signatures of past pathogen exposure. The study used immunosequencing to profile the T cell repertoires of hundreds of subjects and linked those repertoires to cytomegalovirus serostatus. Along with the approximately 600-subject first cohort, a separate validation cohort of 120 different subjects was used. To predict cytomegalovirus infection status, the study combined high-throughput TCR immunosequencing, statistical association of individual TCRs with disease status, and machine learning. A later analysis re-analyzed previously published TCR beta repertoires from roughly 630 donors and added high-resolution HLA genotyping to study TCR occurrence patterns. Rather than drawing on any new phenotypic data, the later analysis identified candidate immune exposures from TCR beta sequences and the way those sequences occurred across donors. In an earlier analysis of 587 of the donors, high-throughput TCR beta sequencing was used to judge whether each TCR beta V gene segment behaved as functional or pseudogenic. Alongside the repertoire data, information on donor age, sex, ethnicity and CMV serostatus was compiled. A later genetic analysis used genome-wide SNP genotypes for about three fifths of the 666 donors, treating that subset as a discovery cohort. All discovery cohort repertoires had been generated using a single sequencing platform. HLA typing included class I and class II loci at four-digit resolution. The number of donors typed differed by locus, with about 629-640 for A, B, C, DRB1 and DQB1, approximately 500 for DQA1, approximately 570 for DPA1, and some 440 for DPB1. Four to six DR-DQ haplotypes were handled as single units for association and clustering, since linkage in the cohort was strong. Among some 400 genotyped donors of the cohort, an average of approximately 240,000 unique TCR beta nucleotide sequences was sequenced per donor, of which about 18% were non-productive.

In total, roughly 710 healthy bone marrow donors made up the cohort. At the time of sampling, every cohort member was nominally healthy, though immune exposures that went unrecorded were likely present. The donor was CMV seronegative and was included in the group of about 350 seronegative cohort members. Each donor provided a peripheral blood sample, and peripheral blood mononuclear cells were used for TCR beta sequencing. The Qiagen DNeasy Blood Extraction Kit was used to extract genomic DNA from the blood cell samples. In regard to this clone: The specificity of this receptor is unknown. No per-base quality is available; no much larger clone lies one base away.

Broad study findings and their caveats: The earlier analysis of some 540 of the donors excluded 15 to 20 rarely observed V segments, including chromosome 9 orphons, because counts were too low. Immune exposure information for the cohort was limited to CMV serostatus. In vitro tests confirmed that a few of the cytomegalovirus-associated TCR beta chains recognize cytomegalovirus antigens. Some IMGT-functional V segments, including TRBV6-2 and TRBV6-3, could not be told apart with the 87-base-pair reads, so those segments were excluded. Cytomegalovirus status was reported to be diagnosed by the classifier with high specificity and sensitivity in both the original and validation cohorts. When HLA alleles, especially DR and DQ, strongly co-occurred, TCR associations were difficult to assign to individual alleles. In a later analysis, HLA-associated TCR beta chains showed more clonal expansion and lower generation probabilities than non-associated chains that were equally common. Because some donors lacked HLA typing at each locus, the association tests relied only on the typed subset. In a later analysis, several top co-occurrence clusters were reported to appear linked to parvovirus B19, influenza, CMV and Epstein-Barr virus. Specific HLA alleles were associated with 15,000 to 20,000 TCR beta sequences at a false discovery rate of 0.05 in a later analysis. In a later analysis, the rate of TCR association differed among HLA loci, with DRB1 alleles having the most associated TCRs and HLA-C alleles having the fewest. According to the authors, the approach could potentially be generalized to other disease states and immunological phenotypes. The study listed approximately 160 TCR beta chains as associated with cytomegalovirus. In an earlier analysis of about 540 of the donors, most TCR beta V segments were observed in productive rearrangements about 87% or about 30% of the time, broadly matching IMGT annotations. Only TCR beta chains were sequenced in this cohort, and the absence of alpha or paired-chain data limited detectable features. A later genetic analysis associated a missense DCLRE1C variant with V-gene and J-gene trimming of TCR beta chains, and an independent cohort replicated the association. A later analysis found that most CMV-associated TCR beta chains appeared HLA-restricted, with HLA associations seemingly driven largely by CMV exposure. A further reported finding was that TCR beta sequences accurately predicted the HLA-A and HLA-B alleles for most subjects in the first cohort. While some public TCRs were present in many individuals, most TCR sequences turned up only very rarely across donors. Compared with the approximately 700-donor mean, donors in an Asian-associated ancestry cluster had fewer N-insertions in productive TCRs, according to a later genetic analysis. Linkage disequilibrium might explain the correlated functional status among segregating V segments, but an unknown experimental factor could not be excluded. The sequencing pipeline was judged likely to have produced a cluster of highly shared sequence variants as a technical artifact. Sequencing depth was assumed to be roughly uniform across donors in the presence/absence analyses, though that assumption may not hold.

The junction carries 11 bases between V and J, which are trimmed by 7 bases and 2 bases respectively. Measured from the cysteine to the phenylalanine, the CDR3 is 13 residues long. Left in the record is the CDR3 DNA by itself, 39 bases read in frame from the first base. CDR1 MDHEN and CDR2 SYDVKM are derived from the germline V gene. The method behind the library was the immunoSEQ multiplex PCR assay. A mixture of 60 forward primers for TCR Vbeta segments and 13 reverse primers for TCR Jbeta segments was used in the multiplex PCR. The CDR3 region of rearranged TCR beta genes was amplified from genomic DNA by a multiplex PCR assay. On the Illumina HiSeq System, the amplified TCR beta libraries were sequenced as 87-base-pair reads. In the paper's pipeline: A later analysis tallied 80 million to 95 million unique TCR beta chains across the 666 repertoires, and approximately 9.9 million of those chains were shared by two or more donors. Raw reads were error-corrected and collapsed into unique sequences with a nearest-neighbor algorithm that merged closely related sequences to remove PCR and sequencing errors. To assign V, D and J gene segments, CDR3 sequences were aligned to IMGT reference sequences. Each retained sequence needed at least a six-nucleotide match to both a V gene segment and a J gene segment. A rearrangement counted as productive if the CDR3 had no stop codons and remained in frame with V and J, and every other rearrangement counted as non-productive. CDR3 was defined by IMGT convention, running from the second conserved V-encoded cysteine to the conserved J-encoded phenylalanine. The earlier analysis of fewer than 750 of the donors excluded sequences that lacked an unambiguous match to a single V gene segment. An earlier analysis of some 500 of the donors classified V segments as functional when productive rearrangements were above 56.7% and as segregating when the standard deviation between donors was above 5%. A statistical classification framework was built to diagnose cytomegalovirus status from the catalog of TCR beta chain sequences. In a later analysis, V and J genes were assigned by comparing TCR nucleotide sequences against IMGT/GENE-DB human TR gene sequences. A later analysis assigned CDR3 sequences and most-parsimonious VDJ recombination scenarios with the TCRdist pipeline. In a later analysis, each TCR beta chain was defined by its CDR3 amino acid sequence together with its V-gene family, and reads lacking a unique V-gene family were excluded. A later analysis removed roughly 590 highly shared, low-generation-probability nucleotide sequences to deal with suspected cross-contamination and a sequencing artifact. For each public chain, a later analysis derived a clonal expansion index from normalized ranks of inferred template counts within each repertoire. Generation probabilities in a later analysis came from a VDJ recombination model fitted to out-of-frame rearrangements, and those results were checked against IGoR. A later analysis scored TCR-TCR, TCR-HLA and TCR-CMV co-occurrence with hypergeometric tests, applying a repertoire-size bias correction to TCR pairs. To estimate false discovery rates, a later analysis permuted the HLA or CMV assignments 20 times. A later analysis grouped co-occurring TCRs with DBSCAN, adding TCRdist sequence similarity when clustering within HLA-allele-positive subsets. For co-occurrence clustering, repertoires with fewer than 30,000 or more than 120,000 public chains were excluded, along with five repertoires with anomalous nucleotide sharing. Imported from immuneACCESS, the table was reduced by TCRdb to in-frame sequences with V and J called. These copies leave out some clones; in studies compared against another copy, an unresolved V gene accounts for under half, and the cause of the remainder is not known. V, J and clone size are those of that table, while D and trimming were read from the DNA. This sample gives some 150,000 clones in total; over 80% of them show up just once. The ten largest clonotypes hold around 1.6% of the sample.

The chain links TRBV28 with TRBJ1-2, with no reliable assignment of the D segment. This receptor was obtained from a woman younger than 30 in good health and CMV-seronegative. Sequencing was done on a sample of PBMCs. In nucleotides, the sequence is TGTGCCAGCACTAAAACAGAGAACTATGGCTACACCTTC. Its amino acids are CASTKTENYGYTF.